This TCR beta chain emerged from a study of cytomegalovirus exposure and HLA in healthy donors. Looked up from germline, CDR1 is SGHDT and CDR2 is YYEEEE. The CDR3 runs 14 residues. V lost 0 bases and J lost 5, with 11 bases in between. Assay: immunoSEQ multiplex PCR; the TCRdb copy retains only in-frame clones and omits some. The sample records 120,000 to 150,000 clones, 88% being singletons. The clonotype was recovered from a woman in her late teens or twenties in good health and CMV-seropositive. This chain joins TRBV5-6 and TRBJ1-2, with D perhaps TRBD1 (6 bases). Sequencing used PBMCs. The CDR3 coding sequence is TGTGCCAGCAGCTTGGGCAGGGGTTCTTATGGCTACACCTTC. Translating it yields CASSLGRGSYGYTF.